Listed below are T cell receptor beta chains from one sample, sequenced in a study of blood T cell repertoires in COVID-19. Sequencing used immunoSEQ multiplex PCR; TCRdb keeps in-frame clones, though not all of them. The table lists some 190,000 clones, around 85% of them singletons, with less than 8% in the top ten. What was sequenced was peripheral blood. Receptors were obtained from a man older than 75 with COVID-19, enrolled during active disease. Both conserved end residues are part of each CDR3. D genes are given only for firm matches. The size of a clone is reported for some rows only, either as once, few or many, or as a class for expanded clones.

cdr3_nt cdr3_aa j_call d_call clone_size v_call
TGTGCCAGCAGTGACTCCGCGGGGGGGAGGGATACGCAGTATTTT CASSDSAGGRDTQYF TRBJ2-3 TRBD2 - TRBV6-4
TGTGCCAGCAATCGACAGGGGGCTATGAATCCCCAGCATTTT CASNRQGAMNPQHF TRBJ1-5 TRBD1 - TRBV6-5
TGTGCCAGCAGCCAAAGGACAGGGGGAAACTATGGCTACACCTTC CASSQRTGGNYGYTF TRBJ1-2 TRBD1 - TRBV3-1/TRBV3-2
TGTGCCAGTAGTATTGGAGGGAATCAGCCCCAGCATTTT CASSIGGNQPQHF TRBJ1-5 - - TRBV19
TGTGCCACCAGACTACAGGCAACTAATGAAAAACTGTTTTTT CATRLQATNEKLFF TRBJ1-4 - once TRBV6-6
TGTGCCAGCAGCTTCACACAGGGGGCATCTGGAAACACCATATATTTT CASSFTQGASGNTIYF TRBJ1-3 TRBD1 - TRBV7-2
TGTGCCAGCCTCCCCCCCGGGGGGTATGAGCAGTTCTTC CASLPPGGYEQFF TRBJ2-1 TRBD2 - TRBV6-5
TGTGCCAGCAGCCCCCTCGGACAGGGAGGTGGCTACACCTTC CASSPLGQGGGYTF TRBJ1-2 TRBD1 - TRBV7-2
TGTGCCAGCAGTACCCGGGGACTCCCTAACTATGGCTACACCTTC CASSTRGLPNYGYTF TRBJ1-2 - - TRBV6-5
TGTGCCAGCAGTCCGGGACTTATCTACGAGCAGTACTTC CASSPGLIYEQYF TRBJ2-7 - - TRBV28
TGTGCCAGCAGCGTAGGGTGGCACAATCAGCCCCAGCATTTT CASSVGWHNQPQHF TRBJ1-5 - - TRBV9
TGTGCCACCAGTCGACAGTCGGTAGATGGCTACACCTTC CATSRQSVDGYTF TRBJ1-2 - - TRBV15
TGTGCCAGCAGCTTGGGGGGACTAGCTAGCACAGATACGCAGTATTTT CASSLGGLASTDTQYF TRBJ2-3 TRBD2 - TRBV5-5
TGTGCCAGCAGCCTGGGACAGCTCACAGATACGCAGTATTTT CASSLGQLTDTQYF TRBJ2-3 TRBD1 once TRBV5-4
TGTGCCAGCAGCCCCGGGACAGGGGGCCTTGGTCAGCCCCAGCATTTT CASSPGTGGLGQPQHF TRBJ1-5 TRBD1 - TRBV3-1/TRBV3-2
TGTGCCACCAGCACTAACTGGGGGCGGGGGGGCCAAACCTACGAGCAGTACTTC CATSTNWGRGGQTYEQYF TRBJ2-7 TRBD2 - TRBV15
TGCGCCAGCAGCCCGGGACAGGGGACCTACAATGAGCAGTTCTTC CASSPGQGTYNEQFF TRBJ2-1 TRBD1 - TRBV5-1
TGTGCCAGCAGCCGGGAGGGGGGGAACACTGAAGCTTTCTTT CASSREGGNTEAFF TRBJ1-1 - - TRBV5-4
TGTGCCAGCAGCGCTAGCGGGGGGGAGGAAGAGACCCAGTACTTC CASSASGGEEETQYF TRBJ2-5 TRBD2 few TRBV9
TGTGCCAGCAGCTTAGGGGGACTGACAGAACCCTACGAGCAGTACTTC CASSLGGLTEPYEQYF TRBJ2-7 - few TRBV7-8
TGTGCCAGCAGCCGGGCGGGGGGGAACACTGAAGCTTTCTTT CASSRAGGNTEAFF TRBJ1-1 - - TRBV3-1/TRBV3-2
TGTGCCAGCAGCGCAGGAGGAGGGTTTGGCTACACCTTC CASSAGGGFGYTF TRBJ1-2 - - TRBV7-2
TGTGCCAGCAGCCCGGGCCTCGGGGGACAAGAGACCCAGTACTTC CASSPGLGGQETQYF TRBJ2-5 - - TRBV14
TGTGCCAGCACCCCAACGACCAGGCAGCAGAACACTGAAGCTTTCTTT CASTPTTRQQNTEAFF TRBJ1-1 - - TRBV18
TGTGCCAGCAGTCTCAATTGGGCCCACACAGATACGCAGTATTTT CASSLNWAHTDTQYF TRBJ2-3 - - TRBV6-2/TRBV6-3
TGTGCCAGCTCACCGTACACAGGGGGCTCAGATGAAAAACTGTTTTTT CASSPYTGGSDEKLFF TRBJ1-4 TRBD1 - TRBV18
TGCAGTGCGTTGGGACTTGACGAGCAGTACTTC CSALGLDEQYF TRBJ2-7 - - TRBV20-1
TGTGCCAGCAGCCAGGACAGGGCGATTGGAAACACCATATATTTT CASSQDRAIGNTIYF TRBJ1-3 TRBD1 once TRBV5-4
TGCAGCGTTGGAGAATCAGGGCTCAATCAGCCCCAGCATTTT CSVGESGLNQPQHF TRBJ1-5 - few TRBV29-1
TGTGCCAGCAGCCAAGGCACAGGTTATGGTGGTTCACCCCTCCACTTT CASSQGTGYGGSPLHF TRBJ1-6 - once TRBV3-1/TRBV3-2
TGTGCCAGCTCAGCACAGGGGGGGGGCACTGAAGCTTTCTTT CASSAQGGGTEAFF TRBJ1-1 TRBD1 - TRBV18
TGTGCCATCAGTGAGTCGAGTTTCACCGACACCGGGGAGCTGTTTTTT CAISESSFTDTGELFF TRBJ2-2 - - TRBV10-3
TGTGCCAGCAGTTACCGCAGGGTCACTGGGGCCAACGTCCTGACTTTC CASSYRRVTGANVLTF TRBJ2-6 - - TRBV6-5
TGTGCCAGCAGCCAAGCTAGCGGGACTGCCTACGAGCAGTACTTC CASSQASGTAYEQYF TRBJ2-7 TRBD2 - TRBV3-1/TRBV3-2
TGTGCCAGCAACCTACAGGGACCGGGAGATACGCAGTATTTT CASNLQGPGDTQYF TRBJ2-3 - - TRBV7-2
TGTGCCAGCAGCCAAGAAAGTCGGGATTTGTCCTACGAGCAGTACTTC CASSQESRDLSYEQYF TRBJ2-7 - - TRBV3-1/TRBV3-2
TGTGCCAGCAGCTTAGCAGCAACCCAAGAGACCCAGTACTTC CASSLAATQETQYF TRBJ2-5 - - TRBV7-9
TGCGCCAGCAGTCTTGCGGGGCGCACAGATACGCAGTATTTT CASSLAGRTDTQYF TRBJ2-3 - - TRBV10-2
TGCGCCAGCAGCTTGGTAGGGGGTACGGCTAATGAAAAACTGTTTTTT CASSLVGGTANEKLFF TRBJ1-4 - - TRBV5-1
TGTGCCAGCAGTTACTCCCCGGGGTTCTCTGGAAACACCATATATTTT CASSYSPGFSGNTIYF TRBJ1-3 - - TRBV6-5
TGTGCCAGTAGTCGGGTCCCGGGGAGGGCTTTCTTT CASSRVPGRAFF TRBJ1-1 - - TRBV19
TGCAGTGCTAGTATGGGGCCCTCCTACAATGAGCAGTTCTTC CSASMGPSYNEQFF TRBJ2-1 - - TRBV20-1
TGTGCCAGCTCCCCACTCGGGGAGGGAGAAAAACTGTTTTTT CASSPLGEGEKLFF TRBJ1-4 - - TRBV18
TGTGCCAGCAGTGAACCTTCCTATGGCTACACCTTC CASSEPSYGYTF TRBJ1-2 - - TRBV6-1
TGTGCCAGCAGCTTGAGACTAGCGGGGGAGGACTCTGGGGCCAACGTCCTGACTTTC CASSLRLAGEDSGANVLTF TRBJ2-6 TRBD2 - TRBV7-9
TGTGCCGGGTCAAGGGGCTCTAACACCGGGGAGCTGTTTTTT CAGSRGSNTGELFF TRBJ2-2 - - TRBV19
TGTGCCAGCAGTCAGGGGGACACACGCAATCAGCCCCAGCATTTT CASSQGDTRNQPQHF TRBJ1-5 TRBD1 once TRBV6-6
TGCAGCGGGGGACTAGGGTACTCCTACAATGAGCAGTTCTTC CSGGLGYSYNEQFF TRBJ2-1 TRBD2 - TRBV29-1
TGTGCCAGCTCACCGACTTACCGGACTGGGGCCAACGTCCTGACTTTC CASSPTYRTGANVLTF TRBJ2-6 - - TRBV18
TGTGCCAGCAGCCAAGAAACGAGGACGCAGTATTTT CASSQETRTQYF TRBJ2-3 - once TRBV3-1/TRBV3-2
TGTGCCAGCAGGGTACAGGGGGCTTGCAATCAGCCCCAGCATTTT CASRVQGACNQPQHF TRBJ1-5 TRBD1 - TRBV6-4
TGTGCCAGTAGTATATCCCAGGGAGGGCCAGATGGCTACACCTTC CASSISQGGPDGYTF TRBJ1-2 - once TRBV19
TGTGCCAGCAGCTCGGGTCGGGTGCTTAATGAAAAACTGTTTTTT CASSSGRVLNEKLFF TRBJ1-4 - - TRBV5-4
TGTGCCAGCAGTTATCAGGAGGGCAGCACAGATACGCAGTATTTT CASSYQEGSTDTQYF TRBJ2-3 - - TRBV28
TGTGCCAGCAGTCCCACTCAGGGGGAAGGTTCACCCCTCCACTTT CASSPTQGEGSPLHF TRBJ1-6 TRBD1 once TRBV25-1
TGCGCCAGCAGCTTGGCACAGAACTATGGCTACACCTTC CASSLAQNYGYTF TRBJ1-2 - once TRBV5-1
TGCAGCACCGGCCGGGGCACTGAAGCTTTCTTT CSTGRGTEAFF TRBJ1-1 - - TRBV29-1
TGTGCCAGCAGCTTCGGACAATCCGCCCCCTATGGCTACACCTTC CASSFGQSAPYGYTF TRBJ1-2 - - TRBV5-6
TGTGCCACCAGCCGTACAGGGGACTCTGGAAACACCATATATTTT CATSRTGDSGNTIYF TRBJ1-3 TRBD1 - TRBV15
TGTGCCAGCAGCTCCACGACAGGGAGGTACGGTGAGCAGTTCTTC CASSSTTGRYGEQFF TRBJ2-1 - - TRBV7-2